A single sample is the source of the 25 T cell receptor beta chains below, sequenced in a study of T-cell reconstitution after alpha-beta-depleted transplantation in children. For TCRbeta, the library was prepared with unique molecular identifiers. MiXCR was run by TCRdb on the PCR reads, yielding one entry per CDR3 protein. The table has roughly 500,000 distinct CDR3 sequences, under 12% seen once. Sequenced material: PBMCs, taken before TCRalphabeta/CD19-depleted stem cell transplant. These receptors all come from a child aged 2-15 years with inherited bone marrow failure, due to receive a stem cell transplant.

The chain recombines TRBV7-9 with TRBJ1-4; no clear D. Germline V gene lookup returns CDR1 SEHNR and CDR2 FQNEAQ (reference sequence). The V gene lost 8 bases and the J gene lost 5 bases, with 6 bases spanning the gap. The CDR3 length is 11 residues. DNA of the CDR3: TGTGCCAGCGCCATCAATGAAAAACTGTTTTTT. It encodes CASAINEKLFF. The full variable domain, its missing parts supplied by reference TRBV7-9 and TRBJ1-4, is DTGVSQNPRHKITKRGQNVTFRCDPISEHNRLYWYRQTLGQGPEFLTYFQNEAQLEKSRLLSDRFSAERPKGSFSTLEIQRTEQGDSAMYLCASAINEKLFFGSGTQLSVL.

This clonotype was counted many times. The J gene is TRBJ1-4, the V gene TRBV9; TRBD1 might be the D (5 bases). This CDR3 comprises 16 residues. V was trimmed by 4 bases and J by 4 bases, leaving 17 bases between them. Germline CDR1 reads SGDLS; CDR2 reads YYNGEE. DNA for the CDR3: TGTGCCAGCAGCCCGAGGGGTGGGGACCTTAATGAAAAACTGTTTTTT. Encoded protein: CASSPRGGDLNEKLFF.

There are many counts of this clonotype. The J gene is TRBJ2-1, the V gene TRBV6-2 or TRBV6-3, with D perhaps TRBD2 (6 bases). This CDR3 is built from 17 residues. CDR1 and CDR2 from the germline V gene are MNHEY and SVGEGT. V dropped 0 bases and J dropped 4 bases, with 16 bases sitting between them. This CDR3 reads CASSYSVGSSRYNEQFF. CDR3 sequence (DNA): TGTGCCAGCAGTTACTCGGTCGGGAGCAGCAGATACAATGAGCAGTTCTTC.

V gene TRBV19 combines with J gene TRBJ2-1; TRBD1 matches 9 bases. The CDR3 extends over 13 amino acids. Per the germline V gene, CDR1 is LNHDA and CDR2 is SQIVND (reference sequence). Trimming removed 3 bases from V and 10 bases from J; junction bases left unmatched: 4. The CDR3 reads CASSIGTGNEQFF. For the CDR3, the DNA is TGTGCCAGTAGTATCGGGACAGGGAACGAGCAGTTCTTC.

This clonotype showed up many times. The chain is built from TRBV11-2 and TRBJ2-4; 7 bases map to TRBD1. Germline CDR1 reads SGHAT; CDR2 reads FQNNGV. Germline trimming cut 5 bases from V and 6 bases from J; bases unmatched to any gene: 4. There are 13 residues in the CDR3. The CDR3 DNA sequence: TGTGCCAGCAGCACTCGGGACAGAAACATTCAGTACTTC. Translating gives CASSTRDRNIQYF.

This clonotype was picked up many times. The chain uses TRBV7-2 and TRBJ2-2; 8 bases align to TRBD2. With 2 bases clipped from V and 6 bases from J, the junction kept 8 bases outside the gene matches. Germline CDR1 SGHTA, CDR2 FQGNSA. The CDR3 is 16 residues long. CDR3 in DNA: TGTGCCAGCAGCTTAAGGAGCGGGAGCAGTTCCGGGGAGCTGTTTTTT. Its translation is CASSLRSGSSSGELFF.

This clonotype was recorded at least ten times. The CDR3 is CAISVFGTPNYGYTF. In DNA form, the CDR3 reads TGTGCCATCAGTGTGTTCGGGACCCCTAACTATGGCTACACCTTC. The J gene is TRBJ1-2, the V gene TRBV10-3; tentatively, D is TRBD1 (5 bases). Germline loops: CDR1 ENHRY, CDR2 SYGVKD. V was pared by 4 bases and J by 0 bases, with 12 bases between. The CDR3 runs 15 residues.

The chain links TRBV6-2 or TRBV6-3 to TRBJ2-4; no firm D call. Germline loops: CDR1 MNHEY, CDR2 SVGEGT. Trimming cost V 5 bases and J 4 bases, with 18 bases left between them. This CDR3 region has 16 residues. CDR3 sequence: CASSPGYTGRKNIQYF. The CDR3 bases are TGTGCCAGCAGTCCGGGCTATACGGGTCGGAAAAACATTCAGTACTTC.

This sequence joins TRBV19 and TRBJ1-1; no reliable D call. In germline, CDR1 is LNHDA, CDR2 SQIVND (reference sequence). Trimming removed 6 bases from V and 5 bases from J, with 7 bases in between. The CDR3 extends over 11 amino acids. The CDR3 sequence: CASRSGTEAFF. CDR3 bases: TGTGCCAGTAGGTCCGGGACTGAAGCTTTCTTT.

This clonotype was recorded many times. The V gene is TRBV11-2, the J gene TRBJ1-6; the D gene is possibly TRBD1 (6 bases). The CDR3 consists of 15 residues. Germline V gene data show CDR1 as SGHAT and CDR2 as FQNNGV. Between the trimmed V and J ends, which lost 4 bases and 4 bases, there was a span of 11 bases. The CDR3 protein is CASSYEGVYNSPLHF. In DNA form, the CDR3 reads TGTGCCAGCAGCTACGAGGGGGTGTATAATTCACCCCTCCACTTT.

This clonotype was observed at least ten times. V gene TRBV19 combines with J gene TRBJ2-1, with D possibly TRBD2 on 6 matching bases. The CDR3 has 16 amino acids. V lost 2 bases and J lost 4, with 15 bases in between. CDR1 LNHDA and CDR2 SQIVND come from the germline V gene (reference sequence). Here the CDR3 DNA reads TGTGCCAGTAGTATACCCCGACTAGGACGTTACAATGAGCAGTTCTTC. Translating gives CASSIPRLGRYNEQFF.

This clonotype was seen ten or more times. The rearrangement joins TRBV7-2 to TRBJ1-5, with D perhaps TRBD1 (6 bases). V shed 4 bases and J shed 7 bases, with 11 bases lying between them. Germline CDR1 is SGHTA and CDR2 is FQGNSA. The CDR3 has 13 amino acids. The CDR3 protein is CASSSQGRQPQHF. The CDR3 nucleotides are TGTGCCAGCAGCTCGCAGGGGCGCCAGCCCCAGCATTTT.

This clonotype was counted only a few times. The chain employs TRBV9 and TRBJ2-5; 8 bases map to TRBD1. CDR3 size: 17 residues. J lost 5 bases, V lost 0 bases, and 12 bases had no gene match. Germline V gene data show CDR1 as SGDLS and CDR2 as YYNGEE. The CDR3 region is CASSVGTGPPPLETQYF. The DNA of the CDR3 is TGTGCCAGCAGCGTAGGGACAGGGCCACCGCCACTGGAGACCCAGTACTTC.

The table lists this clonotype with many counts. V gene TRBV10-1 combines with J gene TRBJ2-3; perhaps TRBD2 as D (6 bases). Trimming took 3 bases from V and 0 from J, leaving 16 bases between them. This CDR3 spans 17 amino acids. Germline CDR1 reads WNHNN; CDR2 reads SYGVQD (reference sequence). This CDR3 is CASSDQPGLSSTDTQYF. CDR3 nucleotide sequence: TGCGCCAGCAGTGATCAACCGGGACTCTCTAGCACAGATACGCAGTATTTT.

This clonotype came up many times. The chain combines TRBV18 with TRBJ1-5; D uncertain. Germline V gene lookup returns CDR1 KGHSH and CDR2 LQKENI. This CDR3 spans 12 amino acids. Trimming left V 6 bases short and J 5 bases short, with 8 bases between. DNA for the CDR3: TGTGCCAGCTCCTCTATAGATCAGCCCCAGCATTTT. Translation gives CASSSIDQPQHF.

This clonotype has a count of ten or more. DNA for the CDR3: TGCGCCAGCAGCAGGGGCGTCGGAGAGACCCAGTACTTC. Translated, it gives CASSRGVGETQYF. The V call is TRBV4-3, the J call TRBJ2-5; D is possibly TRBD1 (5 bases). The germline V gene has CDR1 LGHNA and CDR2 YSLEER. Trimming shortened V by 5 bases and J by 4 bases, and 11 bases separated the two germline ends. CDR3 size: 13 residues.

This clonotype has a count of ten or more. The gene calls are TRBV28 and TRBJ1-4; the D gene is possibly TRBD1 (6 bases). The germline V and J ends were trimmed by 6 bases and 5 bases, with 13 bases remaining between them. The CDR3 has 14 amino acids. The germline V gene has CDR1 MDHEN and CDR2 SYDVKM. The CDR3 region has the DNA TGTGCCAGCAGGGGTTGGGGGGCGAATGAAAAACTGTTTTTT. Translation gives CASRGWGANEKLFF. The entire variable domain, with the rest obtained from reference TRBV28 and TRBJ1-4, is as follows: DVKVTQSSRYLVKRTGEKVFLECVQDMDHENMFWYRQDPGLGLRLIYFSYDVKMKEKGDIPEGYSVSREKKERFSLILESASTNQTSMYLCASRGWGANEKLFFGSGTQLSVL.

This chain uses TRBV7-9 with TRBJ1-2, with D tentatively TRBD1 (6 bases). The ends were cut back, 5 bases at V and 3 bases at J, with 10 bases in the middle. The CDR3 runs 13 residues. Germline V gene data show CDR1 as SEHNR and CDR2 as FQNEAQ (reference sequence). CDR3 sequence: CASSRGGYYGYTF. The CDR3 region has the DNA TGTGCCAGCAGCCGAGGGGGTTACTATGGCTACACCTTC.

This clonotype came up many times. DNA of the CDR3: TGCAGTGCTTCCCGACAGGGGTCAGCCGGGGAGCTGTTTTTT. Translated: CSASRQGSAGELFF. The chain links TRBV20-1 to TRBJ2-2, with 8 bases lining up with TRBD1. There are 14 residues in the CDR3. Per the germline V gene, CDR1 is DFQATT and CDR2 is SNEGSKA (reference sequence). V was pared by 5 bases and J by 6 bases, with 8 bases of the junction left unmatched.

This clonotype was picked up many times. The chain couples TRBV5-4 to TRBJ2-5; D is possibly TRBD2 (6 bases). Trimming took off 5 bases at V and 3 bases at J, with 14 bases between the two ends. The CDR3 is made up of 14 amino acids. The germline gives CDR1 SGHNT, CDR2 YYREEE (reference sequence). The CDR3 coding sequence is TGTGCCAGCAGTCGAAGCGGGCTTAAAGAGACCCAGTACTTC. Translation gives CASSRSGLKETQYF.

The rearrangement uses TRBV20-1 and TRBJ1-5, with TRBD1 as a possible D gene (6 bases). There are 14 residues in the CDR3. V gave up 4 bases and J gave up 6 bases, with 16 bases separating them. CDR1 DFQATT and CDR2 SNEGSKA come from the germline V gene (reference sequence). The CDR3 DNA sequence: TGCAGTGCTACGATGGGGGGCCGGACTCAGCCCCAGCATTTT. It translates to CSATMGGRTQPQHF.

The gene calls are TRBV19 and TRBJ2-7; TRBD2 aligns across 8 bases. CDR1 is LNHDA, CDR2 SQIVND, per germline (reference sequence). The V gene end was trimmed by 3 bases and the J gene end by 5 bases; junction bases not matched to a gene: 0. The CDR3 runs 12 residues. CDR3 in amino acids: CASSMRGDEQYF. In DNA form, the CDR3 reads TGTGCCAGTAGTATGCGGGGGGACGAGCAGTACTTC.

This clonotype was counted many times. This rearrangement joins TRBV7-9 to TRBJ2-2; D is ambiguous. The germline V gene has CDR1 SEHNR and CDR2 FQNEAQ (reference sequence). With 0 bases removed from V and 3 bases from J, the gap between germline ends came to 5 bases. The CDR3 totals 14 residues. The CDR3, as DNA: TGTGCCAGCAGCTTAGCGATACACACCGGGGAGCTGTTTTTT. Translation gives CASSLAIHTGELFF.

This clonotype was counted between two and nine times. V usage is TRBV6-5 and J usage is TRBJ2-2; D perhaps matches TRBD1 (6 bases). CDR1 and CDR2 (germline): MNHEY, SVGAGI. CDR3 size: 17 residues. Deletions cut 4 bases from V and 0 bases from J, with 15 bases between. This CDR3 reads CASSSAPRGPNTGELFF. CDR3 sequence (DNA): TGTGCCAGCAGTTCCGCCCCCAGGGGCCCGAACACCGGGGAGCTGTTTTTT.

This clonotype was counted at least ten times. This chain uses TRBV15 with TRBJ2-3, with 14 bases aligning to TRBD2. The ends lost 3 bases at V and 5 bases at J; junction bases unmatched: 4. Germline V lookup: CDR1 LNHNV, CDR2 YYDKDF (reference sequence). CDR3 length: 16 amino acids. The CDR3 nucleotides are TGTGCCACCAGCAGGGGACTAGCGGGAGAGGGAGATACGCAGTATTTT. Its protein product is CATSRGLAGEGDTQYF.